The source of this T cell receptor (beta chain) is a study of shared clonotypes between healthy human individuals. About the research overall: Donors had three CD4 naive, three CD4 memory, two CD8 naive and one CD8 memory plate apiece. Whole-study results and caveats: Clonotypes shared by all four donors outscored non-shared clonotypes in generation probability.

Repertoires were generated with immunoSEQ multiplex PCR, while TCRdb's copy carries only in-frame clones and drops some. The sample holds 2 million to 2.5 million clones, over 85% seen once. As regards this clone: What it binds is not known.

CDR1 is LNHDA and CDR2 is SQIVND in the germline V gene (reference sequence). V was clipped by 7 bases and J by 3 bases, with 17 bases between them. The length of the CDR3 is 15 residues. This rearrangement joins TRBV19 to TRBJ2-3, with a tentative D call TRBD1 (5 bases). The specimen sequenced was naive CD4+ T cells from PBMCs. Subset given: CD45RA+ positively selected. This TCR was sampled from a man between 18 and 29 years old in good health. Some clones in this sample may be carry-over from other donors' samples. The CDR3 nucleotides read TGTGCCAGTACCTCTCGGGCTGGGGCAACAGATACGCAGTATTTT. Translated, it gives CASTSRAGATDTQYF.